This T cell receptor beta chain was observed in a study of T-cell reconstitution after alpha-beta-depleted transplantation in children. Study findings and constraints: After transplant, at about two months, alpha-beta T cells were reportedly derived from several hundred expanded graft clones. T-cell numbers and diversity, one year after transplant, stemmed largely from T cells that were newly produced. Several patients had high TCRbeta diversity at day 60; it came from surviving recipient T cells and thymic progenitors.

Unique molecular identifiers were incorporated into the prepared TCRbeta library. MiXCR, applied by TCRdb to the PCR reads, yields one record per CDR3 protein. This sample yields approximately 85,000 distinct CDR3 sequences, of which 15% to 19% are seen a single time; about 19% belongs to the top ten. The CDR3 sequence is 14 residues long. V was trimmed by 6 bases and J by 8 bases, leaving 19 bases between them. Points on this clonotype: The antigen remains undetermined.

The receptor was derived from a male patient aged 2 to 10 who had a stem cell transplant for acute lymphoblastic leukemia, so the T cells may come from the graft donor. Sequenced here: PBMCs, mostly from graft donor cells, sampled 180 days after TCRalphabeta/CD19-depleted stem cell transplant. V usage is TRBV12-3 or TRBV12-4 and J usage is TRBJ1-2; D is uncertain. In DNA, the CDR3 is TGTGCCAGCAGACTTCCATCCCCGTCGCGGGGCTACACCTTC. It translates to CASRLPSPSRGYTF.